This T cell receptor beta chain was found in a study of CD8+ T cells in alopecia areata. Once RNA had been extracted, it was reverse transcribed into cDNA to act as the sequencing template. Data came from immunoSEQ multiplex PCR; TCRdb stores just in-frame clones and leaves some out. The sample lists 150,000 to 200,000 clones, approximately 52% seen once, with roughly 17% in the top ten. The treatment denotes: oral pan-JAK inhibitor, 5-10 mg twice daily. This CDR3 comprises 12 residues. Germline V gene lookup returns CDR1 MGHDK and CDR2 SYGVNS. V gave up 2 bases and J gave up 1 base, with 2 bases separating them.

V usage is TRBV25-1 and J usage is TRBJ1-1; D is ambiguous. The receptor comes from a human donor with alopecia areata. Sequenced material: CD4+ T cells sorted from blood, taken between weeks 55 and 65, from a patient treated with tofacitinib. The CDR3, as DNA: TGTGCCAGCAGTGAAGAGAACACTGAAGCTTTCTTT. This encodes CASSEENTEAFF. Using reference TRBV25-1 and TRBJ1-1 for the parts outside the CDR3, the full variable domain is EADIYQTPRYLVIGTGKKITLECSQTMGHDKMYWYQQDPGMELHLIHYSYGVNSTEKGDLSSESTVSRIRTEHFPLTLESARPSHTSQYLCASSEENTEAFFGQGTRLTVV.